This record looks at one T cell receptor beta chain sequence and its context. Its antigen is not known. The germline V and J ends were trimmed by 4 bases and 2 bases, with 21 bases remaining between them. This CDR3 is 16 amino acids long. The germline V gene has CDR1 DFQATT and CDR2 SNEGSKA (reference sequence). The data are from a study of early T cells in non-severe SARS-CoV-2 infection. Study conclusions and caveats: Matches to VDJdb favored anti-spike CD8 responses and missed private and CD4 specificities.

TCRdb reprocessed the 5' RACE reads via MiXCR and lists one record per CDR3 protein. The sample contains roughly 56,000 distinct CDR3 sequences, about 15% of which appear only once. This sequence originates from an adult who was a healthcare worker with PCR-confirmed SARS-CoV-2 infection or an uninfected control (not recorded which). The sequencing here drew on whole blood, taken at baseline. The chain links TRBV20-1 to TRBJ2-7; D might be TRBD2 (6 bases). The CDR3 DNA sequence: TGCAGTGCTACGGACGGGGGAGCCTCTCATACCTACGAGCAGTACTTC. It codes for CSATDGGASHTYEQYF.